This record looks at one T cell receptor (beta chain) sequence and its context. Its cognate antigen is unknown. The table came from immunoSEQ multiplex PCR; TCRdb's copy has only in-frame clones and leaves some out. The repertoire holds approximately 100,000 clones, with roughly 84% as singletons. This sample is part of a study of T cell responses to AZD1222 COVID-19 vaccine. Overall study context: Pooling of second doses given at about 4 or about 12 weeks was done. Points from the study as a whole: Close to half of all spike-specific TCRs reportedly target regions of the variants that are unmutated. Baseline serostatus was positive in only six AZD1222 recipients.

The ends were cut back, 1 base at V and 3 bases at J, with 9 bases in the middle. The germline V gene has CDR1 MGHRA and CDR2 YSYEKL. The CDR3 totals 14 residues. Sequencing was performed on peripheral blood, taken on day 0 of AZD1222 vaccination. The chain is built from TRBV4-1 and TRBJ1-1; D is possibly TRBD1 (6 bases). The sequence derives from an adult in good health. The CDR3 sequence: CASSQGRGDTEAFF. The CDR3 DNA is TGCGCCAGCAGCCAAGGAAGGGGGGACACTGAAGCTTTCTTT.